One and the same sample provided the 21 T cell receptor beta chains below, sequenced in a study of OX40 agonist ivuxolimab in advanced cancers. Repertoires were generated with immunoSEQ multiplex PCR, while TCRdb's copy carries only in-frame clones and drops some. The sample has tens of thousands of clones; 84% are singletons. Here the sequenced sample was CD4+ or CD8+ T cells sorted from blood, taken in a trial of the OX40 agonist ivuxolimab. The receptor source for this set is an adult with an advanced solid tumor such as melanoma, head and neck, liver or kidney cancer.

This chain links TRBV28 with TRBJ1-6; the D gene is possibly TRBD1 (6 bases). V was pared by 8 bases and J by 7 bases, with 15 bases between. CDR3 size: 14 residues. CDR1 is MDHEN and CDR2 is SYDVKM in the germline V gene. CDR3 DNA: TGTGCCAGCCACGGAGGGGGTAGGAATTCACCCCTCCACTTT. Protein product: CASHGGGRNSPLHF.

The chain uses TRBV6-5 and TRBJ1-1; D is ambiguous. With 4 bases removed from V and 4 bases from J, the gap between germline ends came to 16 bases. Per the germline V gene, CDR1 is MNHEY and CDR2 is SVGAGI. This CDR3 is 15 amino acids long. This chain's CDR3 is CASSLFPGGGTEAFF. The DNA of the CDR3 is TGTGCCAGCAGTTTGTTTCCGGGCGGTGGCACTGAAGCTTTCTTT.

This clone was counted a few times. The rearrangement joins TRBV11-2 to TRBJ2-3, with D possibly TRBD2 on 7 matching bases. Germline V gene sequence: CDR1 SGHAT, CDR2 FQNNGV. Trimming cost V 7 bases and J 1 base, with 18 bases left between them. The CDR3 contains 16 residues. CDR3 nucleotides: TGTGCCAGCACACGATTAAGGGGGGGCCGCACAGATACGCAGTATTTT. This gives the protein CASTRLRGGRTDTQYF.

V and J are TRBV6-1 and TRBJ1-2; TRBD1 is a possible D gene (6 bases). Deletions cut 0 bases from V and 2 bases from J, with 10 bases between. Germline V lookup: CDR1 MNHNS, CDR2 SASEGT. The CDR3 spans 15 residues. CDR3 bases: TGTGCCAGCAGTGAAGCGCAGGGGATAAACTATGGCTACACCTTC. Translating gives CASSEAQGINYGYTF.

The chain carries TRBV28 and TRBJ1-4; 7 bases agree with TRBD1. The CDR3 extends over 16 amino acids. V lost 3 bases, J lost 4 bases, and 8 bases stayed unmatched. CDR1 MDHEN and CDR2 SYDVKM come from the germline V gene. The CDR3, as DNA: TGTGCCAGCAGTTTGCAAGGACAGGTTGATAATGAAAAACTGTTTTTT. Amino acid sequence: CASSLQGQVDNEKLFF.

The chain employs TRBV15 and TRBJ1-3; D unresolved. The germline V and J ends were trimmed by 0 bases and 1 base, with 7 bases remaining between them. Germline V lookup: CDR1 LNHNV, CDR2 YYDKDF (reference sequence). This CDR3 contains 15 residues. The CDR3 protein is CATSRDWGSGNTIYF. The DNA for the CDR3 is TGTGCCACCAGCAGAGATTGGGGTTCTGGAAACACCATATATTTT.

This clone was recorded a few times. The chain couples TRBV11-2 to TRBJ2-1, with 7 bases that match TRBD2. The CDR3 is 16 residues long. Trimming removed 4 bases from V and 4 bases from J; junction bases left unmatched: 10. Germline CDR1 SGHAT, CDR2 FQNNGV. The CDR3 reads CASSSPLGRGYNEQFF. The CDR3 bases are TGTGCCAGCAGCTCACCATTAGGGCGGGGGTACAATGAGCAGTTCTTC.

J is TRBJ1-1 and V is TRBV7-2; D not resolved. The length of the CDR3 is 13 residues. V dropped 8 bases and J dropped 2 bases, with 12 bases sitting between them. Germline loops: CDR1 SGHTA, CDR2 FQGNSA. In DNA, the CDR3 is TGTGCCAGCCGTGGGCAGTTTAACACTGAAGCTTTCTTT. It yields the protein CASRGQFNTEAFF.

The chain employs TRBV6-4 and TRBJ2-1; 12 bases fit TRBD2. The V segment lost 6 bases and the J segment 4 bases; nucleotides outside the gene matches: 7. The CDR3 has 16 residues. CDR1 is MRHNA, CDR2 SNTAGT, per germline. The CDR3 region has the DNA TGTGCCAGCAGGCCTAGCGGGGGGGCTGGGTACAATGAGCAGTTCTTC. Translating gives CASRPSGGAGYNEQFF.

This chain uses TRBV7-2 with TRBJ1-5; TRBD1 aligns across 7 bases. The CDR3 is 15 residues long. The V gene end was trimmed by 6 bases and the J gene end by 4 bases; junction bases not matched to a gene: 9. CDR1 and CDR2 (germline): SGHTA, FQGNSA. DNA of the CDR3: TGTGCCAGCAGGCTCTCCGGGACAGCTAATCAGCCCCAGCATTTT. This translates into CASRLSGTANQPQHF. The whole variable domain, filled in from reference TRBV7-2 and TRBJ1-5, reads GAGVSQSPSNKVTEKGKDVELRCDPISGHTALYWYRQSLGQGLEFLIYFQGNSAPDKSGLPSDRFSAERTGGSVSTLTIQRTQQEDSAVYLCASRLSGTANQPQHFGDGTRLSIL.

The chain recombines TRBV11-2 with TRBJ1-6; D unclear. Per the germline V gene, CDR1 is SGHAT and CDR2 is FQNNGV. The CDR3 extends over 14 amino acids. Trimming removed 4 bases from V and 9 bases from J, with 13 bases in between. CDR3 coding DNA: TGTGCCAGCAGCTCCGACGGGCTCAGTTCACCCCTCCACTTT. Translation gives CASSSDGLSSPLHF.

J is TRBJ2-3 and V is TRBV28; 7 bases line up with TRBD1. This CDR3 comprises 15 residues. Looked up from germline, CDR1 is MDHEN and CDR2 is SYDVKM. V trimming: 7 bases; J trimming: 2 bases; junction bases outside the gene matches: 9. The CDR3 sequence is CASKSAGGFTDTQYF. CDR3 in DNA: TGTGCCAGCAAGTCGGCAGGGGGATTCACAGATACGCAGTATTTT.

This clone has a handful of counts. The V call is TRBV28, the J call TRBJ1-2, with D unclear. The CDR3 is 11 amino acids. V lost 5 bases and J lost 7, with 8 bases in between. Germline V gene data show CDR1 as MDHEN and CDR2 as SYDVKM. CDR3 nucleotide sequence: TGTGCCAGCAGTCCCCGAGTTGGCTACACCTTC. Amino acid sequence: CASSPRVGYTF.

The chain recombines TRBV28 with TRBJ1-2, with D unresolved. V was cut by 5 bases and J by 1 base, with 8 bases left in between. The length of the CDR3 is 13 residues. Looked up from germline, CDR1 is MDHEN and CDR2 is SYDVKM. Written as DNA, the CDR3 is TGTGCCAGCAGTGTGGACCTTAACTATGGCTACACCTTC. This encodes CASSVDLNYGYTF.

This chain connects TRBV7-9 to TRBJ1-1; 9 bases line up with TRBD1. J lost 4 bases, V lost 0 bases, and 3 bases had no gene match. CDR1 and CDR2 (germline): SEHNR, FQNEAQ (reference sequence). This CDR3 contains 15 residues. CDR3 sequence reads: CASSLALTGGTEAFF. The DNA for the CDR3 is TGTGCCAGCAGCTTAGCACTGACAGGGGGCACTGAAGCTTTCTTT.

The chain couples TRBV6-5 to TRBJ1-3; perhaps TRBD1 as D (5 bases). Germline V gives CDR1 MNHEY, CDR2 SVGAGI. CDR3 length equals 15 residues. Trimming took 1 base from V and 1 from J, leaving 8 bases between them. CDR3 protein: CASSYFTGSGNTIYF. CDR3 in DNA: TGTGCCAGCAGTTACTTTACAGGTTCTGGAAACACCATATATTTT.

The chain uses TRBV6-5 and TRBJ1-1; 11 nucleotides agree with TRBD1. CDR1 is MNHEY, CDR2 SVGAGI, per germline. The CDR3 extends over 13 amino acids. V was pared by 5 bases and J by 12 bases, with 8 bases of the junction left unmatched. The CDR3 protein is CASSPGQGAMTFF. DNA of the CDR3: TGTGCCAGCAGTCCCGGACAGGGGGCTATGACTTTCTTT.

The chain employs TRBV5-5 and TRBJ1-6; D unresolved. The germline CDR1 and CDR2 sequences are SGHKS and YYEKEE (reference sequence). Trimming removed 6 bases at V and 2 bases at J, with 12 bases between. The CDR3 spans 15 residues. For the CDR3, the DNA is TGTGCCAGCACCCAAGGGATTACCTATAATTCACCCCTCCACTTT. Translating gives CASTQGITYNSPLHF.

This chain joins TRBV7-2 and TRBJ2-1; possible D gene TRBD1, 6 bases. CDR1 SGHTA and CDR2 FQGNSA come from the germline V gene. The CDR3 has 15 residues. Trimming left V 1 base short and J 8 bases short, with 15 bases between. Here the CDR3 reads CASSLVSTGRDEQFF. CDR3 coding DNA: TGTGCCAGCAGCTTAGTGTCGACAGGAAGGGATGAGCAGTTCTTC.

This sequence joins TRBV19 and TRBJ2-3, with D possibly TRBD2 on 5 matching bases. Per the germline V gene, CDR1 is LNHDA and CDR2 is SQIVND (reference sequence). Trimming pared 6 bases from V and 1 base from J, leaving 11 bases between. This CDR3 region has 14 residues. The CDR3, as DNA: TGTGCCAGTAGATCGGTTAGCGGCACAGATACGCAGTATTTT. It is translated as CASRSVSGTDTQYF.

V gene TRBV18 combines with J gene TRBJ1-1; possibly TRBD1 for D (5 bases). The germline gives CDR1 KGHSH, CDR2 LQKENI. The CDR3 is 15 amino acids. With 3 bases removed from V and 1 base from J, the gap between germline ends came to 12 bases. Here the CDR3 DNA reads TGTGCCAGCTCACCGGTATGGGGACCGAACACTGAAGCTTTCTTT. Encoded protein: CASSPVWGPNTEAFF.